These 9 T cell receptor beta chains share one sample of origin, sequenced in a study of blood T cell repertoires in COVID-19. The assay was immunoSEQ multiplex PCR, and TCRdb's table has in-frame clones only and misses some. The table lists approximately 90,000 clones, about 77% of them singletons, with over 5.5% in the top ten. Sequencing was carried out using peripheral blood. These receptor sequences come from an older man with COVID-19, enrolled during active disease.

The chain couples TRBV2 to TRBJ1-1, with 7 bases fitting TRBD1. V trimming: 6 bases; J trimming: 1 base; junction bases outside the gene matches: 8. Germline V CDR1 and CDR2: SNHLY, FYNNEI. This CDR3 has 15 amino acids. The CDR3 region is CASSPYGQENTEAFF. For the CDR3, the DNA is TGTGCCAGCAGCCCATATGGACAGGAGAACACTGAAGCTTTCTTT. The full variable domain, completed using reference TRBV2 and TRBJ1-1, is EPEVTQTPSHQVTQMGQEVILRCVPISNHLYFYWYRQILGQKVEFLVSFYNNEISEKSEIFDDQFSVERPDGSNFTLKIRSTKLEDSAMYFCASSPYGQENTEAFFGQGTRLTVV.

The chain is built from TRBV9 and TRBJ1-1, with 8 bases matching TRBD1. The germline V gene has CDR1 SGDLS and CDR2 YYNGEE. V lost 3 bases to trimming and J lost 3 bases; unmatched junction nucleotides: 4. This CDR3 has 14 residues. CDR3 protein: CASSAGQGYTEAFF. The CDR3 DNA follows: TGTGCCAGCAGCGCCGGACAGGGATACACTGAAGCTTTCTTT.

V usage is TRBV6-5 and J usage is TRBJ1-1; D remains unclear. The V end lost 5 bases, the J end lost 1 base, and 8 bases lay between the germline ends. This CDR3 is built from 13 residues. Germline CDR1 is MNHEY and CDR2 is SVGAGI. CDR3 in DNA: TGTGCCAGCAGTAGGAGCAGGAACACTGAAGCTTTCTTT. The encoded protein is CASSRSRNTEAFF.

V and J are TRBV25-1 and TRBJ1-4, with 10 bases matching TRBD1. CDR3 length equals 14 residues. V dropped 8 bases and J dropped 7; count of bases not matched to a gene: 7. CDR1 is MGHDK, CDR2 SYGVNS, per germline. This CDR3 is CASSRQGAREKLFF. CDR3 sequence (DNA): TGTGCCAGCTCCCGACAGGGGGCTCGTGAAAAACTGTTTTTT. The variable domain in full, with the rest retrieved from reference TRBV25-1 and TRBJ1-4, is EADIYQTPRYLVIGTGKKITLECSQTMGHDKMYWYQQDPGMELHLIHYSYGVNSTEKGDLSSESTVSRIRTEHFPLTLESARPSHTSQYLCASSRQGAREKLFFGSGTQLSVL.

This clone turned up a few times. This chain connects TRBV4-2 to TRBJ1-4; D might be TRBD1 (6 bases). CDR1 is LGHNA, CDR2 YNFKEQ, per germline. The CDR3 runs 16 residues. Between the trimmed V and J ends, which lost 5 bases and 8 bases, there was a span of 21 bases. For the CDR3, the DNA is TGTGCCAGCAGCTCGTTGACCGGGACATTGGGCGAAAAACTGTTTTTT. Encoded protein: CASSSLTGTLGEKLFF.

The V and J genes are TRBV6-6 and TRBJ1-1, with unresolved D. Germline CDR1 reads MNHNY; CDR2 reads SVGAGI (reference sequence). The CDR3 runs 13 residues. V was cut by 5 bases and J by 5 bases, with 12 bases left in between. CDR3: CASSQALRTEAFF. The CDR3 DNA reads TGTGCCAGCAGTCAGGCTTTGAGGACTGAAGCTTTCTTT.

The gene calls are TRBV9 and TRBJ1-1, with TRBD1 as a possible D gene (5 bases). In germline, CDR1 is SGDLS, CDR2 YYNGEE. CDR3 size: 15 residues. V was clipped by 3 bases and J by 6 bases, with 18 bases between them. CDR3: CASSARGGTRAEAFF. Written as DNA, the CDR3 is TGTGCCAGCAGCGCGCGAGGCGGGACGCGGGCTGAAGCTTTCTTT.

This clone occurred once. V is TRBV10-3 and J is TRBJ1-5; maybe TRBD1 (6 bases). V was clipped by 8 bases and J by 0 bases, with 23 bases between them. Germline-derived CDR1 and CDR2 are ENHRY and SYGVKD. CDR3 length: 18 residues. The CDR3 loop is CAIGRTQGTVDSNQPQHF. The CDR3 bases are TGTGCCATCGGAAGGACCCAGGGGACGGTTGATAGCAATCAGCCCCAGCATTTT.

The V gene is TRBV3-1 (or the pseudogene TRBV3-2), the J gene TRBJ2-3, with TRBD2 as a possible D gene (5 bases). This CDR3 comprises 16 residues. Trimming removed 6 bases at V and 0 bases at J, with 16 bases between. Germline lookup yields CDR1 LGHDT and CDR2 YNNKEL (reference sequence). In DNA form, the CDR3 reads TGTGCCAGCAGTCGGACCGCGGGTGGGAGCACAGATACGCAGTATTTT. Translation: CASSRTAGGSTDTQYF.